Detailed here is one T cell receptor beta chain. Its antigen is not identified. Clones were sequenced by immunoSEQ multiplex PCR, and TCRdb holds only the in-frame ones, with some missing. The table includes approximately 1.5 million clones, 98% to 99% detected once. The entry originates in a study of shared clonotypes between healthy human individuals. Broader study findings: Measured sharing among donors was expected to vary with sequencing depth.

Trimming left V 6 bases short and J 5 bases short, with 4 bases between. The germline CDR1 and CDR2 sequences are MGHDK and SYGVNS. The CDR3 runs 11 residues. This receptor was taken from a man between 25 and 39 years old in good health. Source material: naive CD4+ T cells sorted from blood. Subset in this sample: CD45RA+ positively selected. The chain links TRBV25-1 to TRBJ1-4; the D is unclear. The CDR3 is CASRENEKLFF. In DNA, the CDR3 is TGTGCCAGCAGAGAGAATGAAAAACTGTTTTTT.